This entry is about one T cell receptor (beta chain). This sample is drawn from a study of blood T cell repertoires in COVID-19. The germline V and J ends were trimmed by 7 bases and 10 bases, with 19 bases remaining between them. The CDR3 has 13 residues. Germline V gene data show CDR1 as MNHEY and CDR2 as SVGAGI. Data came from immunoSEQ multiplex PCR; TCRdb stores just in-frame clones and leaves some out. The repertoire includes 150,000 to 200,000 clones, around 81% of them detected once, and roughly an eighth sits in the top ten. The sample taken for sequencing was peripheral blood. This TCR was sampled from a woman aged 80 or over with COVID-19, enrolled during active disease. The chain combines TRBV6-5 with TRBJ1-1; weak D call: TRBD1 (6 bases). CDR3 residues: CASILNRAQGAFF. As DNA, the CDR3 is TGTGCCAGCATCCTAAACAGGGCTCAGGGAGCTTTCTTT.